This T cell receptor beta chain is from a study of T cell changes during pregnancy in multiple sclerosis. Using immunoSEQ multiplex PCR, the repertoire was profiled, and TCRdb retains in-frame clones only, with some absent. The sample consists of some 120,000 clones, approximately 94% of them appearing once. Germline V gene lookup returns CDR1 GTSNPN and CDR2 SVGIG (reference sequence). The V gene lost 6 bases and the J gene lost 2 bases, with 11 bases spanning the gap. The CDR3 consists of 12 residues. This chain connects TRBV30 to TRBJ2-7; possibly TRBD1 for D (5 bases). The TCR sequence derives from a female donor with multiple sclerosis, enrolled in a pregnancy study. The sequencing here drew on peripheral blood, taken before pregnancy. CDR3 amino acids: CACVQGTYEQYF. The CDR3, as DNA: TGTGCCTGCGTTCAGGGAACCTACGAGCAGTACTTC.